The entry that follows covers one T cell receptor beta chain sequence. The specificity of this receptor is unknown. The sample holds no much larger clone one base away, and base qualities are not on file. This sample was included in a study of cytomegalovirus exposure and HLA in healthy donors (dated by TCRdb to 2016 to 2017). Some background on the complete study: According to an earlier analysis of 587 of the donors, some 180 million T cells yielded roughly 110 million unique TCR beta sequences and approximately 300 Gb of sequence data. Approximately 310 gigabases of sequencing data and roughly 90 million unique TCR sequences were included in an early release covering several hundred HLA-typed donors. The genetic ancestry cluster associated with self-reported Caucasian donors included roughly four fifths of the roughly 380 genotyped donors. The study aimed to test whether signatures of past pathogen exposure could be identified by cataloging public T cell receptors. The study profiled the T cell repertoires of 500 to 800 subjects by immunosequencing and related them to cytomegalovirus serostatus. In addition to the first cohort of approximately 650 subjects, a separate validation cohort of under 150 different subjects was used. To predict cytomegalovirus infection status, the study combined high-throughput TCR immunosequencing, statistical association of individual TCRs with disease status, and machine learning. In a later analysis, previously published TCR beta repertoires from about 670 donors were re-analyzed and high-resolution HLA genotyping was added so that TCR occurrence patterns could be studied. The later analysis used no new phenotypic data to find candidate immune exposures, relying instead on TCR beta sequences and their occurrence across donors. In an earlier analysis of 587 of the donors, high-throughput TCR beta sequencing was used to judge whether each TCR beta V gene segment behaved as functional or pseudogenic. Alongside the repertoire data, information on donor age, sex, ethnicity and CMV serostatus was compiled. A later genetic analysis used genome-wide SNP genotypes for about three fifths of the 666 donors, treating that subset as a discovery cohort. Every discovery cohort repertoire had been produced on one sequencing platform. HLA typing covered class I and class II loci at four-digit resolution. Typing coverage varied by locus: roughly 629-630 donors for A, B, C, DRB1 and DQB1; approximately 500 for DQA1; over 600 for DPA1; 450 to 480 for DPB1. About 5 DR-DQ haplotypes were handled as single units for association and clustering, since linkage in the cohort was strong. On average, roughly 250,000 unique TCR beta nucleotide sequences were sequenced per donor among a few hundred genotyped donors of the cohort, with 15% to 20% of those sequences being non-productive.

Libraries were constructed by the immunoSEQ multiplex PCR assay. The multiplex PCR relied on a mix of 60 forward primers for TCR Vbeta segments and 13 reverse primers for TCR Jbeta segments. The CDR3 region of rearranged TCR beta genes was amplified from genomic DNA by a multiplex PCR assay. Amplified TCR beta libraries were sequenced as 87-base-pair reads on the Illumina HiSeq System. The authors' analysis ran thus. In a later analysis, tens of millions of unique TCR beta chains were counted across the approximately 640 repertoires, and about 9.9 million of these chains were shared by at least two donors. To remove PCR and sequencing errors, raw reads were error-corrected and collapsed into unique sequences using a nearest-neighbor algorithm that merged closely related sequences. V, D and J gene segments were assigned by aligning CDR3 sequences to IMGT reference sequences. For a sequence to be retained, a match of at least six nucleotides was required to both a V gene segment and a J gene segment. A rearrangement counted as productive if the CDR3 had no stop codons and remained in frame with V and J, and every other rearrangement counted as non-productive. CDR3 was defined according to IMGT convention as the region running from the second conserved V-encoded cysteine to the conserved J-encoded phenylalanine. Sequences without an unambiguous match to a single V gene segment were excluded from the earlier analysis of a few hundred of the donors. In an earlier analysis of several hundred of the donors, V segments were called functional above 56.7% productive rearrangements and were called segregating when the between-donor standard deviation exceeded 5%. A statistical classification framework was built for diagnosing cytomegalovirus status from the catalog of TCR beta chain sequences. In a later analysis, V and J genes were assigned by comparing TCR nucleotide sequences against IMGT/GENE-DB human TR gene sequences. Using the TCRdist pipeline, a later analysis assigned CDR3 sequences along with most-parsimonious VDJ recombination scenarios. A later analysis defined each TCR beta chain by its CDR3 amino acid sequence plus V-gene family, and excluded reads lacking a unique V-gene family. A later analysis removed 592 highly shared, low-generation-probability nucleotide sequences to deal with suspected cross-contamination and a sequencing artifact. In a later analysis, a clonal expansion index for each public chain was calculated from normalized within-repertoire ranks of inferred template counts. In a later analysis, generation probabilities were computed using a VDJ recombination model fitted to out-of-frame rearrangements, and the results were checked against IGoR. Hypergeometric tests were used in a later analysis to score TCR-TCR, TCR-HLA and TCR-CMV co-occurrence, with a repertoire-size bias correction applied to the TCR pairs. A later analysis estimated false discovery rates by permuting HLA or CMV assignments 20 times. In a later analysis, co-occurring TCRs were grouped with DBSCAN, and TCRdist sequence similarity was added when clustering was performed within HLA-allele-positive subsets. For co-occurrence clustering, repertoires with fewer than 30,000 or more than 120,000 public chains were excluded, along with roughly 5 repertoires with anomalous nucleotide sharing. The immuneACCESS repertoire file appears here via TCRdb, limited to in-frame rearrangements. These files lack a portion of the clones; in checked studies, under half of the deficit traces to unresolved V genes, and the cause of the others is not known. The V and J calls and clone size are taken from that table; D and trimming were inferred from the DNA. The sample yields 100,000 to 120,000 clones; roughly 80% were counted once. The top ten constitute about 5% of the sample.

For CDR1 and CDR2, the germline V gene lists KGHSH and LQKENI. From the cysteine up to the phenylalanine, the CDR3 has a length of 15 residues. The only DNA kept is the CDR3, 45 bases in frame from the first base. V is pared back by 5 bases and J by 5 bases, with 18 bases lying between the germline termini. On the study overall, not on this receptor specifically: The presence/absence analyses assumed that sequencing depth was roughly uniform across donors, and that assumption may not be true. The authors suggested that the approach could potentially be extended to other disease states and immunological phenotypes. V-gene and J-gene trimming of TCR beta chains was associated with a missense DCLRE1C variant in a later genetic analysis, and the association was replicated in an independent cohort. Some 16 rarely observed V segments, including chromosome 9 orphons, were excluded from the earlier analysis of approximately 500 of the donors because counts were too low. According to a later analysis, parvovirus B19, influenza, CMV and Epstein-Barr virus appeared linked to several top co-occurrence clusters. The 87-base-pair reads could not distinguish some IMGT-functional V segments, including TRBV6-2 and TRBV6-3, so those segments were excluded. In a later analysis, HLA-associated TCR beta chains showed more clonal expansion and lower generation probabilities than non-associated chains that were equally common. Immune exposure information for the cohort was limited to CMV serostatus. The classifier was reported to diagnose cytomegalovirus status with high specificity and sensitivity in both the original cohort and the validation cohort. In an earlier analysis of approximately 590 of the donors, most TCR beta V segments appeared in productive rearrangements about 87% or about 30% of the time, broadly matching IMGT annotations. The cohort was sequenced for TCR beta chains only, and without alpha or paired-chain data the features that could be detected were limited. Compared with the approximately 720-donor mean, donors in an Asian-associated ancestry cluster had fewer N-insertions in productive TCRs, according to a later genetic analysis. In a later analysis, TCR association rates were found to vary across HLA loci, with the most associated TCRs seen for DRB1 alleles and the fewest for HLA-C alleles. When HLA alleles, especially DR and DQ, strongly co-occurred, TCR associations were difficult to assign to individual alleles. Correlated functional status among segregating V segments might be attributable to linkage disequilibrium, but an unknown experimental factor could not be ruled out. A group of highly shared sequence variants was considered likely to be a technical artifact of the sequencing pipeline. Most TCR sequences were seen in very few donors, while some public TCRs were found in many individuals. The study gave a list of over 150 TCR beta chains associated with cytomegalovirus. In a later analysis, most CMV-associated TCR beta chains were found to appear HLA-restricted, with HLA associations seemingly driven largely by CMV exposure. Specific HLA alleles were associated with 15,000 to 20,000 TCR beta sequences at a false discovery rate of 0.05 in a later analysis. A few of the identified cytomegalovirus-associated TCR beta chains were confirmed in vitro to be specific for cytomegalovirus antigens. Because HLA typing was missing for some donors at each locus, association tests included only the typed subset. A further reported finding was that TCR beta sequences accurately predicted the HLA-A and HLA-B alleles for most subjects in the first cohort.

The cohort was made up of approximately 700 healthy bone marrow donors. At the time of sampling, all cohort members were nominally healthy, though unrecorded immune exposures were likely present. The donor was CMV seropositive and belonged to the group of 250 to 300 seropositive cohort members. Each donor provided a peripheral blood sample, and peripheral blood mononuclear cells were used for TCR beta sequencing. Genomic DNA extraction from the blood cell samples was performed with the Qiagen DNeasy Blood Extraction Kit. Sequenced input: PBMCs. The origin of this receptor is a woman aged 25 to 39 in good health and CMV-seropositive. This receptor chain uses TRBV18 and TRBJ1-1; D gene: possibly TRBD1, on 6 matching bases. This receptor has the CDR3 CASSSGKTGRTEAFF. The sequence in DNA is TGTGCCAGCTCATCCGGGAAAACAGGGAGAACTGAAGCTTTCTTT.